The rows below give T cell receptor beta chains drawn from one sample of a study of blood T cell repertoires in COVID-19. Measured with immunoSEQ multiplex PCR; TCRdb has only the in-frame clones, and not every one. This table has about 88,000 clones, 87% appearing once. The sample consisted of peripheral blood. The origin of the receptors is a woman aged 55-70 years with COVID-19, enrolled during active disease. The CDR3 runs from the conserved cysteine through the conserved F or W. The D gene is left open where the match is weak. The size field is filled for only some rows; it gives once, few, many or a size class.

v_call	j_call	clone_size	d_call	cdr3_nt	cdr3_aa
TRBV6-5	TRBJ1-3	few	-	TGTGCCAGCAGTTACTCTCTAGGGGGACCTGGAAACACCATATATTTT	CASSYSLGGPGNTIYF
TRBV3-1/TRBV3-2	TRBJ1-1	-	TRBD1	TGTGCCAGCAGCCAAGGGTCGGGACAGGATGAAGCTTTCTTT	CASSQGSGQDEAFF
TRBV18	TRBJ1-2	once	TRBD1	TGTGCCAGCTCTGTGGGACAGATGATGAACTATGGCTACACCTTC	CASSVGQMMNYGYTF
TRBV7-9	TRBJ2-5	-	-	TGTGCCAGCAGCTTACAGCAAGAGACCCAGTACTTC	CASSLQQETQYF
TRBV7-9	TRBJ2-7	-	-	TGTGCCAGCAGCGGACTGACAGGTTACGAGCAGTACTTC	CASSGLTGYEQYF
TRBV4-2	TRBJ1-4	-	TRBD1	TGTGCCAGCAGTGACAGGGGGCGGGGGGAAAAACTGTTTTTT	CASSDRGRGEKLFF
TRBV29-1	TRBJ1-1	-	-	TGCAGCGTTCCCAGACAGCCCCAGAACACTGAAGCTTTCTTT	CSVPRQPQNTEAFF
TRBV18	TRBJ2-6	-	TRBD1	TGTGCCAGCTCACCAACGGCCGGGACAGCTGACATTGCGGCCAACGTCCTGACTTTC	CASSPTAGTADIAANVLTF
TRBV3-1/TRBV3-2	TRBJ2-7	-	-	TGTGCCAGCAGCCAAGATAAAGGAACGGGGGAGCAGTACTTC	CASSQDKGTGEQYF
TRBV19	TRBJ2-7	-	TRBD1	TGTGCCAGTAGTATGTACGGGACAGGGAGTTCCTACGAGCAGTACTTC	CASSMYGTGSSYEQYF